One and the same sample provided the 2 T cell receptor beta chains below, sequenced in a study of cytomegalovirus exposure and HLA in healthy donors (dated by TCRdb to 2015 to 2018). The library came from the immunoSEQ multiplex PCR assay. Not all clones reach the TCRdb copy of this immuneACCESS table, which keeps in-frame sequences only. Checked studies attribute under half of the gap to unresolved V genes and leave the rest unexplained. This sample comprises 200,000 to 300,000 clones, more than 85% of them detected only once. The top ten constitute 12% of the sample. Sequencing input: PBMCs. These receptors were taken from a man aged 18 to 29 in good health and CMV-seropositive.

This clone has only one observation. The V and J genes are TRBV5-4 and TRBJ2-6; D remains ambiguous. The CDR3 totals 13 residues. V was cut by 0 bases and J by 4 bases, with 2 bases left in between. Per germline, CDR1 SGHNT and CDR2 YYREEE (reference sequence). CDR3 loop: CASSLAGANVLTF. Here the CDR3 DNA reads TGTGCCAGCAGCTTGGCAGGGGCCAACGTCCTGACTTTC.

This chain links TRBV11-2 with TRBJ2-5; 9 nucleotides line up with TRBD1. In germline, CDR1 is SGHAT, CDR2 FQNNGV. There are 14 residues in the CDR3. V lost 4 bases to trimming and J lost 4 bases; unmatched junction nucleotides: 4. CDR3 DNA sequence: TGTGCCAGCAGCTCAGGGACAGGGAGAGAGACCCAGTACTTC. This encodes CASSSGTGRETQYF.